This T cell receptor beta chain was recovered during a study of blood T cell repertoires in COVID-19. About the research overall: Both acute and convalescent COVID-19 samples were obtained from the United States, Italy and Spain. PBMCs, B-cell-depleted T cells, or T cells were the source of the cDNA or gDNA that made up the material.

Per the authors' pipeline: Reference gene primers were amplified, and this amplification served to estimate nucleated cell counts. TCRdb keeps only in-frame clones here, not all; method: immunoSEQ multiplex PCR. V and J calls and clone size are copied from that table; D and trimming were computed from the DNA. The sample holds approximately 200,000 clones; 83% are singletons and the top ten take around 7.2%. Looked up from germline, CDR1 is ENHRY and CDR2 is SYGVKD. The ends were cut back, 3 bases at V and 2 bases at J, with 15 bases in the middle. The length of the CDR3 is 16 residues. The rearrangement uses TRBV10-3 and TRBJ2-3; the D gene is possibly TRBD2 (5 bases). The sample was peripheral blood. This receptor was identified in a woman between 50 and 59 years old with acute or convalescent COVID-19. The CDR3 DNA reads TGTGCCATCAGTGATGACTACCAGGCCCCCACAGATACGCAGTATTTT. Its translation is CAISDDYQAPTDTQYF.